The clone carrying this TCR beta chain was observed a few times. As yet, its antigen is unknown. Each population that was sorted was more than 95% pure. The whole isolated RNA underwent reverse transcription, so sequencing captured expressed TCRB transcripts. Sequencing used immunoSEQ multiplex PCR; TCRdb keeps in-frame clones, though not all of them. Of 330,000 or so clones in the sample, about 15% were seen once. The V segment lost 4 bases and the J segment 5 bases; nucleotides outside the gene matches: 8. CDR3 length: 15 residues. The germline V gene has CDR1 SNHLY and CDR2 FYNNEI. The sample originates from a study of beta chain features in type 1 diabetes. For the study at large: Patients did not differ from healthy donors in age, gender or cell yield. Points from the study as a whole: PCR might preferentially amplify shorter templates, equally in patients and controls.

This receptor was taken from a young man in good health. The sample comprised central memory CD4+ T cells from blood. The V and J genes are TRBV2 and TRBJ1-5, with 7 positions matching TRBD1. The CDR3 is CASSVDRVGDQPQHF. The CDR3 region has the DNA TGTGCCAGCAGTGTCGACAGGGTTGGGGATCAGCCCCAGCATTTT.